This T cell receptor beta chain was retrieved from a study of T-cell memory formation after mild COVID-19. This clonotype has more than one count but fewer than ten. TCRdb used MiXCR to reprocess the 5' RACE reads, holding one entry per CDR3 protein. The sample has about 350,000 distinct CDR3 sequences, approximately 15% seen once. The V and J ends lost 11 bases and 0 bases respectively, with 11 bases between them. This CDR3 is built from 13 residues. Germline V CDR1 and CDR2: SNHLY, FYNNEI. The source of this sequence is a man between 18 and 29 years old who had mild COVID-19 (a few samples of this study predate the infection). Cell type and time point are not known. Sequencing input: PBMCs or a T cell subset sorted from them (not recorded which). The chain joins TRBV2 to TRBJ1-3; D remains ambiguous. This CDR3 is CASGSLSGNTIYF. CDR3 nucleotide sequence: TGTGCCTCGGGGTCCCTCTCTGGAAACACCATATATTTT.